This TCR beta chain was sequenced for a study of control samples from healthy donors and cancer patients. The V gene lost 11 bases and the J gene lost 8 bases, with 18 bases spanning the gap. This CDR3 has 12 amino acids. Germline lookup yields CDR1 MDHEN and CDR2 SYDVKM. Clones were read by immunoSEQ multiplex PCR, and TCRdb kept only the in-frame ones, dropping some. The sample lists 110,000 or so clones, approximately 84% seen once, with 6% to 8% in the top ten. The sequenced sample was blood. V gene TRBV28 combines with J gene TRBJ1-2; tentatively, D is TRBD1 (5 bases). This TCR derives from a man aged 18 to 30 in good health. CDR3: CAAREGLYGYTF. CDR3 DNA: TGTGCCGCTCGTGAGGGGCTATACGGCTACACCTTC.